The 8 T cell receptor beta chains listed next were all sequenced from one sample in a study of cytomegalovirus exposure and HLA in healthy donors. The PCR ran on 60 Vbeta and 13 Jbeta primers. Assay used: immunoSEQ multiplex PCR; TCRdb lists only in-frame clones, some missing. Of approximately 150,000 clones in the sample, roughly 80% are singletons; the top ten hold 10% to 12%. Sequenced input: PBMCs. The receptor source for this set is a man aged 18 to 30 in good health and CMV-seropositive.

The rearrangement uses TRBV6-6 and TRBJ2-7; 9 positions agree with TRBD2. The CDR3 totals 16 residues. J gave up 2 bases and V 6 bases, and 11 bases lay outside the gene matches. Germline V CDR1 and CDR2: MNHNY, SVGAGI (reference sequence). In DNA form, the CDR3 reads TGTGCCAGCAGCGCCTCTCTGACTAGCGGTCCCTACGAGCAGTACTTC. Its translation: CASSASLTSGPYEQYF.

V gene TRBV19 combines with J gene TRBJ1-5; D is unresolved. Per the germline V gene, CDR1 is LNHDA and CDR2 is SQIVND (reference sequence). CDR3 length equals 14 residues. V was pared by 6 bases and J by 1 base, with 10 bases between. DNA of the CDR3: TGTGCCAGTAGGGGTAGCGTGAGCAATCAGCCCCAGCATTTT. Its protein is CASRGSVSNQPQHF.

CDR3 nucleotide sequence: TGTGCCATCAGTGAGTCGATCGTCCTAGCGGGAAACAATGAGCAGTTCTTC. This codes for CAISESIVLAGNNEQFF. The V and J genes are TRBV10-3 and TRBJ2-1; 9 bases are a match to TRBD2. The CDR3 extends over 17 amino acids. Germline trimming cut 0 bases from V and 5 bases from J; bases unmatched to any gene: 8. Germline loops: CDR1 ENHRY, CDR2 SYGVKD.

This chain uses TRBV6-4 with TRBJ1-6, with D perhaps matching TRBD1 (6 bases). With 6 bases removed from V and 7 bases from J, the gap between germline ends came to 16 bases. The CDR3 is made up of 15 amino acids. Germline CDR1 is MRHNA and CDR2 is SNTAGT. CDR3 residues: CASSKEDRLNSPLHF. CDR3 DNA sequence: TGTGCCAGCAGCAAAGAGGACAGACTCAATTCACCCCTCCACTTT.

V is TRBV9 and J is TRBJ2-4, with D tentatively TRBD1 (6 bases). This CDR3 is 16 amino acids long. Trimming removed 4 bases at V and 0 bases at J, with 14 bases between. Germline CDR1 is SGDLS and CDR2 is YYNGEE. CDR3 sequence reads: CASSLRQDVAKNIQYF. As DNA, the CDR3 is TGTGCCAGCAGCCTTCGACAGGATGTAGCCAAAAACATTCAGTACTTC.

This sequence joins TRBV28 and TRBJ2-1, with D unresolved. CDR1 is MDHEN, CDR2 SYDVKM, per germline. The CDR3 consists of 16 residues. The V end lost 1 base, the J end lost 4 bases, and 14 bases lay between the germline ends. DNA for the CDR3: TGTGCCAGCAGTTTATCCGTAGCCCGGAAATACAATGAGCAGTTCTTC. This translates into CASSLSVARKYNEQFF.

The chain employs TRBV28 and TRBJ2-5; 10 bases agree with TRBD2. The last part of the DNA fits TRBJ2-7 better; the J call may be wrong. Looked up from germline, CDR1 is MDHEN and CDR2 is SYDVKM. The CDR3 is made up of 19 amino acids. The CDR3 nucleotides are TGTGCCAGCAGCCCTCAAAGCAATAGCGGGAGGACTTACTCCTACGAGCAGTACTTC. This gives the protein CASSPQSNSGRTYSYEQYF.

The J gene is TRBJ2-7, the V gene TRBV4-1, with D perhaps TRBD2 (6 bases). The V gene's germline CDR1 is MGHRA and CDR2 YSYEKL. This CDR3 region has 13 residues. V was trimmed by 2 bases and J by 7 bases, leaving 12 bases between them. CDR3 protein: CASSQLPAGEQYF. Here the CDR3 DNA reads TGCGCCAGCAGCCAATTACCGGCGGGGGAGCAGTACTTC.